This T cell receptor (beta chain) was sequenced during a study of OX40 agonist ivuxolimab in advanced cancers. Study-wide points: At 0.1 to 3.0 mg/kg, clonal expansion of CD4+ and CD8+ blood T cells had occurred by week 6.

Method: immunoSEQ multiplex PCR; TCRdb's copy keeps in-frame clones and lacks some. This sample yields about 77,000 clones, of which 87% are seen a single time; roughly 0.54% belongs to the top ten. The germline V gene has CDR1 SGHDT and CDR2 YYEEEE. The V segment lost 2 bases and the J segment 8 bases; nucleotides outside the gene matches: 5. CDR3 length: 15 residues. A single count supports this clone. Its specificity is unknown. The V gene is TRBV5-6, the J gene TRBJ1-6; 9 bases agree with TRBD1. Sequences were derived from CD4+ or CD8+ T cells sorted from blood, sampled in a trial of the OX40 agonist ivuxolimab. The source is an adult with an advanced solid tumor such as melanoma, head and neck, liver or kidney cancer. In nucleotides, the CDR3 is TGTGCCAGCAGCTTACAGGGGGCTCGATATTCACCCCTCCACTTT. Its protein product is CASSLQGARYSPLHF.